One and the same sample provided the 22 T cell receptor beta chains below, sequenced in a study of tumor-infiltrating T cells and Merkel cell polyomavirus. Study context: The T cells studied were CD8+ and recognized the Merkel cell polyomavirus KLL epitope.

All patients' tumors stained robustly positive for Merkel cell polyomavirus Large T antigen by immunohistochemistry. Sequenced by immunoSEQ multiplex PCR; TCRdb stores in-frame clones only, minus some. Found here are 26,000 or so clones, about 85% of them singletons; the top ten hold less than 3%. Input material: lymph node tissue. These receptors came from a man between 45 and 60 years old with Merkel cell carcinoma.

The chain couples TRBV4-3 to TRBJ1-2; D ambiguous. CDR1 LGHNA and CDR2 YSLEER come from the germline V gene. CDR3 length equals 15 residues. V was trimmed by 3 bases and J by 3 bases, leaving 14 bases between them. This CDR3 is CASSQRGAGDYGYTF. The DNA of the CDR3 is TGCGCCAGCAGCCAGCGGGGAGCGGGTGACTATGGCTACACCTTC.

This clone was observed a single time. The V gene is TRBV19, the J gene TRBJ2-1; D possibly corresponds to TRBD2 (5 bases). V was cut by 3 bases and J by 1 base, with 10 bases left in between. Per germline, CDR1 LNHDA and CDR2 SQIVND (reference sequence). The CDR3 consists of 15 residues. The CDR3 protein is CASSIGIASYNEQFF. CDR3 bases: TGTGCCAGTAGTATCGGGATAGCATCCTACAATGAGCAGTTCTTC.

This chain links TRBV30 with TRBJ1-1; TRBD1 is a possible D gene (5 bases). The germline CDR1 and CDR2 sequences are GTSNPN and SVGIG (reference sequence). This CDR3 is 12 amino acids long. Trimming took 5 bases from V and 5 from J, leaving 12 bases between them. CDR3 sequence reads: CAWAARVTEAFF. Here the CDR3 DNA reads TGTGCCTGGGCCGCCAGGGTGACTGAAGCTTTCTTT. Looking up the rest from reference TRBV30 and TRBJ1-1 gives the full variable domain: SQTIHQWPATLVQPVGSPLSLECTVEGTSNPNLYWYRQAAGRGLQLLFYSVGIGQISSEVPQNLSASRPQDRQFILSSKKLLLSDSGFYLCAWAARVTEAFFGQGTRLTVV.

CDR3 in amino acids: CASSDSTTSGGTDTQYF. As DNA, the CDR3 is TGTGCCAGCAGTGACTCGACGACTAGCGGGGGCACAGATACGCAGTATTTT. This chain connects TRBV6-4 to TRBJ2-3; 11 nucleotides match TRBD2. The CDR3 loop spans 17 amino acids. The germline gives CDR1 MRHNA, CDR2 SNTAGT. Germline trimming cut 0 bases from V and 1 base from J; bases unmatched to any gene: 3.

In DNA, the CDR3 is TGTGCCAGTAGTATATCCGGGGGACAGAATTCACCCCTCCACTTT. Translating it yields CASSISGGQNSPLHF. The rearrangement joins TRBV19 to TRBJ1-6; 7 nucleotides align to TRBD1. The CDR3 loop spans 15 amino acids. Germline loops: CDR1 LNHDA, CDR2 SQIVND (reference sequence). The V segment lost 2 bases and the J segment 7 bases; nucleotides outside the gene matches: 5.

This rearrangement joins TRBV5-6 to TRBJ2-5; D remains unclear. Germline V gives CDR1 SGHDT, CDR2 YYEEEE. The CDR3 contains 11 residues. Deletions cut 7 bases from V and 5 bases from J, with 9 bases between. The CDR3: CASEDEETQYF. The CDR3 bases are TGTGCCAGCGAGGATGAGGAGACCCAGTACTTC.

This clone was observed once. The sample contains more than one DNA sequence encoding this CDR3. The V call is TRBV5-1, the J call TRBJ1-1; 9 nucleotides line up with TRBD1. The CDR3 is 15 amino acids. Looked up from germline, CDR1 is SGHRS and CDR2 is YFSETQ. V was pared by 0 bases and J by 8 bases, with 8 bases of the junction left unmatched. CDR3 in amino acids: CASSLAQGAITEAFF. In DNA form, the CDR3 reads TGCGCCAGCAGCTTGGCACAGGGGGCTATCACCGAAGCTTTCTTT.

The V gene is TRBV20-1, the J gene TRBJ1-2; D unclear. V lost 1 base to trimming and J lost 5 bases, with 5 bases between them. The CDR3 is made up of 11 amino acids. Germline values: CDR1 DFQATT, CDR2 SNEGSKA (reference sequence). The CDR3 spells CSARAPYGYTF. DNA of the CDR3: TGCAGTGCTAGAGCCCCTTATGGCTACACCTTC.

The chain employs TRBV25-1 and TRBJ1-6; tentatively, D is TRBD1 (5 bases). The CDR3 runs 16 residues. The germline gives CDR1 MGHDK, CDR2 SYGVNS. V was cut by 3 bases and J by 0 bases, with 9 bases left in between. CDR3 amino acids: CASSDIRGSYNSPLHF. The CDR3 coding sequence is TGTGCCAGCAGTGATATAAGGGGCTCCTATAATTCACCCCTCCACTTT. The full variable domain, with the rest looked up from reference TRBV25-1 and TRBJ1-6, is EADIYQTPRYLVIGTGKKITLECSQTMGHDKMYWYQQDPGMELHLIHYSYGVNSTEKGDLSSESTVSRIRTEHFPLTLESARPSHTSQYLCASSDIRGSYNSPLHFGNGTRLTVT.

The chain joins TRBV5-1 to TRBJ2-7, with D uncertain. The germline gives CDR1 SGHRS, CDR2 YFSETQ. The CDR3 contains 14 residues. Trimming left V 3 bases short and J 1 base short, with 11 bases between. In nucleotides, the CDR3 is TGCGCCAGCAGCTGGGTCGGGTTGTCCTACGAGCAGTACTTC. Its translation is CASSWVGLSYEQYF.

As for this clone: One end of the junction varies from germline; a read error may be responsible. CDR3 sequence reads: CASSDRGNSEAFF. For the CDR3, the DNA is TGTGCCAGCAGTGACAGGGGGAACTCTGAAGCTTTCTTT. V and J are TRBV6-1 and TRBJ1-1; 7 bases fit TRBD1. Germline-derived CDR1 and CDR2 are MNHNS and SASEGT. The length of the CDR3 is 13 residues.

The V gene is TRBV6-1, the J gene TRBJ2-3; a possible D gene is TRBD1 (5 bases). The CDR3 spans 15 residues. The germline V and J ends were trimmed by 2 bases and 5 bases, with 14 bases remaining between them. CDR1 MNHNS and CDR2 SASEGT come from the germline V gene. As DNA, the CDR3 is TGTGCCAGCAGTGAATTTGGATTTCAGGGAGATACGCAGTATTTT. It encodes CASSEFGFQGDTQYF.

The rearrangement links TRBV6-5 to TRBJ2-2; tentative D call: TRBD2 (5 bases). Germline CDR1 is MNHEY and CDR2 is SVGAGI. Trimming took 7 bases from V and 6 from J, leaving 18 bases between them. This CDR3 spans 15 amino acids. CDR3 amino acids: CASTNTRGSAGELFF. DNA for the CDR3: TGTGCCAGCACTAACACCCGGGGTAGCGCCGGGGAGCTGTTTTTT.

This rearrangement joins TRBV5-1 to TRBJ2-3, with 11 bases that match TRBD2. The CDR3 is 16 amino acids. Germline lookup yields CDR1 SGHRS and CDR2 YFSETQ. With V trimmed by 6 bases and J by 14 bases, 20 bases remained unmatched. The CDR3 protein is CASTDPLTGLADFSYF. For the CDR3, the DNA is TGCGCCAGCACGGATCCGCTCACGGGACTAGCGGATTTTTCGTATTTT. The full variable domain, completed using reference TRBV5-1 and TRBJ2-3, is KAGVTQTPRYLIKTRGQQVTLSCSPISGHRSVSWYQQTPGQGLQFLFEYFSETQRNKGNFPGRFSGRQFSNSRSEMNVSTLELGDSALYLCASTDPLTGLADFSYFGPGTRLTVL.

This clone was recorded only once. The chain carries TRBV5-5 and TRBJ2-1; 9 bases are a match to TRBD2. Germline V gives CDR1 SGHKS, CDR2 YYEKEE (reference sequence). This CDR3 is built from 15 residues. Losses at the gene ends were 1 base for V and 4 bases for J; bases not matched to a gene: 3. CDR3 bases: TGTGCCAGCAGCTTGCGGCTAGCGGGATACAATGAGCAGTTCTTC. Protein sequence: CASSLRLAGYNEQFF.

The gene calls are TRBV9 and TRBJ1-6, with TRBD1 identical over 7 bases. The CDR3 is made up of 15 amino acids. Germline CDR1 is SGDLS and CDR2 is YYNGEE. The J segment lost 6 bases and the V segment lost 4 bases, leaving 7 bases of the junction unmatched. CDR3 residues: CASSPRDSANSPLHF. DNA for the CDR3: TGTGCCAGCAGCCCCAGGGACAGCGCTAATTCACCCCTCCACTTT.

This clone appeared a few times. The rearrangement uses TRBV7-6 and TRBJ1-3, with a possible D match to TRBD1 (6 bases). Germline CDR1 and CDR2: SGHVS and FNYEAQ. The V and J ends lost 1 base and 2 bases respectively, with 6 bases between them. The CDR3 extends over 14 amino acids. CDR3 DNA sequence: TGTGCCAGCAGCTTAGACAGGGCTGGAAACACCATATATTTT. Translation: CASSLDRAGNTIYF.

V is TRBV9 and J is TRBJ2-2; TRBD1 matches at 7 bases. This CDR3 contains 13 residues. Looked up from germline, CDR1 is SGDLS and CDR2 is YYNGEE. V lost 3 bases and J lost 4; bases outside the gene matches: 0. CDR3 amino acids: CASSDRGTGELFF. The CDR3 coding sequence is TGTGCCAGCAGCGACAGGGGCACCGGGGAGCTGTTTTTT.

This chain connects TRBV7-9 to TRBJ2-7; possible D gene TRBD2, 6 bases. Germline V CDR1 and CDR2: SEHNR, FQNEAQ (reference sequence). Between the trimmed V and J ends, which lost 5 bases and 7 bases, there was a span of 9 bases. This CDR3 comprises 11 residues. The CDR3 reads CASSNAGEQYF. As DNA, the CDR3 is TGTGCCAGCAGCAACGCGGGAGAGCAGTACTTC.

The rearrangement joins TRBV19 to TRBJ1-2, with 11 bases that match TRBD1. The CDR3 consists of 15 residues. J was trimmed by 3 bases and V by 4 bases; bases with no gene match: 4. Germline CDR1 and CDR2: LNHDA and SQIVND (reference sequence). The DNA of the CDR3 is TGTGCCAGTAGTACGAGGGACAGGGGGGACTATGGCTACACCTTC. Translating it yields CASSTRDRGDYGYTF. Full variable domain (outside the CDR3, taken from reference TRBV19 and TRBJ1-2): DGGITQSPKYLFRKEGQNVTLSCEQNLNHDAMYWYRQDPGQGLRLIYYSQIVNDFQKGDIAEGYSVSREKKESFPLTVTSAQKNPTAFYLCASSTRDRGDYGYTFGSGTRLTVV.

The genes are TRBV5-1 and TRBJ2-1; 9 positions match TRBD2. This CDR3 is built from 16 residues. Germline CDR1 and CDR2: SGHRS and YFSETQ. J gave up 7 bases and V 0 bases, and 8 bases lay outside the gene matches. CDR3: CASSLDAGGPGNEQFF. CDR3 nucleotides: TGCGCCAGCAGCTTGGATGCGGGGGGGCCGGGGAATGAGCAGTTCTTC.

The chain uses TRBV7-9 and TRBJ1-6, with a weak D call TRBD1 (6 bases). Trimming took 3 bases from V and 1 from J, leaving 16 bases between them. The germline CDR1 and CDR2 sequences are SEHNR and FQNEAQ (reference sequence). The CDR3 is 18 residues long. CDR3 DNA sequence: TGTGCCAGCAGCTTCCCTCGACAGGCGAGTTCCTATAATTCACCCCTCCACTTT. Protein sequence: CASSFPRQASSYNSPLHF.